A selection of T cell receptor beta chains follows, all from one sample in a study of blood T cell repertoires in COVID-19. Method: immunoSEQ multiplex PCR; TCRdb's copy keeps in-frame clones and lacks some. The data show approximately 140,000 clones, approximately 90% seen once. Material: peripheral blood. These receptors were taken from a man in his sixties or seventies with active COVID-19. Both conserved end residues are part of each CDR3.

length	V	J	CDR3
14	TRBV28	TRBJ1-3	CAKFSLFSGNTIYF
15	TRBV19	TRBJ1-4	CASSTGTLRVEKLFF
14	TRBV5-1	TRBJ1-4	CASSFRDSNEKLFF
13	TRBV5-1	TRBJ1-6	CASSLGGPSPLHF
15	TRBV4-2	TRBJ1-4	CASSAQRAANEKLFF
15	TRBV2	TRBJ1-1	CASSEQGAVLTEAFF
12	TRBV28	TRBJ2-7	CASSWTGYEQYF
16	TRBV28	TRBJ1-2	CASSPGGQGYNYGYTF
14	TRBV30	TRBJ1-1	CAWSVHRPNTEAFF
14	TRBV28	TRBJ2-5	CASSLRREWETQYF
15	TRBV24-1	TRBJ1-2	CATSDNTGPNYGYTF
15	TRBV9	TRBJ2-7	CASSVGGQAFYEQYF
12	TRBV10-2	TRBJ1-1	CASSEGGFEAFF
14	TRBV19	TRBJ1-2	CASTTELPNYGYTF
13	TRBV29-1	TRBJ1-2	CSVGQGMDYGYTF
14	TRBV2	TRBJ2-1	CASSDLAGGLMQFF
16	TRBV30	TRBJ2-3	CAWTSGLAGGPDTQYF
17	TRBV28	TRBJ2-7	CASSLNPGQGRSYEQYF
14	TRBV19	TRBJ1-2	CASSGTGGNYGYTF
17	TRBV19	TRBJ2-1	CASSKLAGPGTYNEQFF
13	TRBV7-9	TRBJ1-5	CASSLDGETPQHF
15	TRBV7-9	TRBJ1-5	CASSRDGRINQPQHF
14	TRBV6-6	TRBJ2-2	CASSYSQGAGELFF
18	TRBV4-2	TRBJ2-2	CASSQDVAKGTNTGELFF
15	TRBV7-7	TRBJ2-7	CASSQGSGSSYEQYF
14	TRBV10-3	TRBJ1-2	CAISELGQGSGYTF
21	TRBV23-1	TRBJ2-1	CASSQWEQGIKREGPLDEQFF
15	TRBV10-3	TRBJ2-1	CAISATSGSSDEQFF
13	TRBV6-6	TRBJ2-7	CASSVDRGYEQYF
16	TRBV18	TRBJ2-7	CASSPLLVGRGYEQYF
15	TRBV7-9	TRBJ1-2	CASSPPRGPNYGYTF
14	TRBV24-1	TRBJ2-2	CATRTGFGTGELFF
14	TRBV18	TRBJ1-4	CASSPRTLDEKLFF
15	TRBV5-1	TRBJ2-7	CASSLSAGGSYEQYF
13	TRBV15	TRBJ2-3	CATSRGETDTQYF
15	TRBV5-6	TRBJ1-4	CASSLRQGRNEKLFF
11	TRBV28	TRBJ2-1	CASSLRLEWFF
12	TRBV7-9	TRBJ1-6	CASSLDRVALHF
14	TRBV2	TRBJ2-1	CASSEVGSRDEQFF